The present TCR beta chain was sequenced within a study of blood T cell repertoires in COVID-19. Study-wide background: Sites across the United States, Italy and Spain contributed samples from acute and convalescent COVID-19. T cells, B-cell-depleted T cells, or PBMCs provided the cDNA or gDNA that served as material.

Original methodology: Reference gene primer amplification gave nucleated cell count estimates. Data came from immunoSEQ multiplex PCR; TCRdb stores just in-frame clones and leaves some out. Clone size and the V and J calls come from that table; the DNA yielded D and trimming. The table records about 240,000 clones, roughly 80% of them present only once. Input material: peripheral blood. This receptor was taken from a woman aged 80 or over with acute or convalescent COVID-19.

Written as DNA, the CDR3 is TGTGCCAGCAGCCCCAGTCAGGCCGGGGCCCTCCACTTT. This sequence encodes CASSPSQAGALHF. The chain recombines TRBV7-9 with TRBJ1-6; D remains ambiguous. V dropped 5 bases and J dropped 14 bases, with 16 bases sitting between them. CDR3 length: 13 residues. Germline V gene data show CDR1 as SEHNR and CDR2 as FQNEAQ (reference sequence).